This T cell receptor (beta chain) was retrieved from a study of blood T cells in healthy people across ages. Whole-study findings and limits: Age advanced and TCR beta diversity per million T cells fell, roughly linearly.

Each donor's blood draw was roughly 10 milliliters of peripheral blood. Per germline, CDR1 LNHDA and CDR2 SQIVND (reference sequence). This CDR3 has 13 amino acids. Trimming took 3 bases from V and 4 from J, leaving 7 bases between them. Next came a second PCR, run for about 6 to 12 cycles, which used a sample-barcoded 5' primer along with a J-beta primer mix. TCRdb used MiXCR to reprocess the 5' RACE reads, holding one entry per CDR3 protein. The sample includes fewer than 1,200,000 distinct CDR3 sequences, approximately 26% of them seen just once. This clonotype was observed a handful of times. The target antigen is unknown. These data are also associated with another study on T cells of mothers and their children. From that paper: A few healthy Caucasian mothers and their six children donated.

The chain links TRBV19 to TRBJ2-1; no firm D call. The sequence came from a girl aged 2-10 years in good health. The sample taken for sequencing was blood. In DNA, the CDR3 is TGTGCCAGTAGTATTGGCGGTTACAATGAGCAGTTCTTC. As protein: CASSIGGYNEQFF. The whole variable domain, filled in from reference TRBV19 and TRBJ2-1, reads DGGITQSPKYLFRKEGQNVTLSCEQNLNHDAMYWYRQDPGQGLRLIYYSQIVNDFQKGDIAEGYSVSREKKESFPLTVTSAQKNPTAFYLCASSIGGYNEQFFGPGTRLTVL.